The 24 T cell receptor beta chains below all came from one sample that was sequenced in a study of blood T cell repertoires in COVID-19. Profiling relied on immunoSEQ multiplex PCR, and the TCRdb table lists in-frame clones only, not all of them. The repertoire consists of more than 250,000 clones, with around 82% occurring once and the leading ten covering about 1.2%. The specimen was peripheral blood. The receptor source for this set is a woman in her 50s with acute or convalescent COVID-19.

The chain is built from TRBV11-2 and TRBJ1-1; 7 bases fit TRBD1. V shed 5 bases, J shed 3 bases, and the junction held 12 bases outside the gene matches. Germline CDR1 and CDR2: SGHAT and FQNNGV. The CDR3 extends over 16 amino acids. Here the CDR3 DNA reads TGTGCCAGCAGCACCCCTCCTGGGACAGCCCACACTGAAGCTTTCTTT. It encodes CASSTPPGTAHTEAFF.

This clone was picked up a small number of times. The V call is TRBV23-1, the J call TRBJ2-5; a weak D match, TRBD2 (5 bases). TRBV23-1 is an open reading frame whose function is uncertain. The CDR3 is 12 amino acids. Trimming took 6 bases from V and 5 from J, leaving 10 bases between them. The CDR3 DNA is TGCGCCAGCAGATCCGGGGAGGAGACCCAGTACTTC. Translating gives CASRSGEETQYF.

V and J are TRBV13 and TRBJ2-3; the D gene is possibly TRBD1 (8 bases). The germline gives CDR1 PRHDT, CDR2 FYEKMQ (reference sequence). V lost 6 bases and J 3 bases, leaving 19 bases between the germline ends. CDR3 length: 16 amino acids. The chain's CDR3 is CASRSIQGGTTDTQYF. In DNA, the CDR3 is TGTGCCAGCAGGTCCATACAGGGGGGGACAACAGATACGCAGTATTTT. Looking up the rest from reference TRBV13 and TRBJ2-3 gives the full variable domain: AAGVIQSPRHLIKEKRETATLKCYPIPRHDTVYWYQQGPGQDPQFLISFYEKMQSDKGSIPDRFSAQQFSDYHSELNMSSLELGDSALYFCASRSIQGGTTDTQYFGPGTRLTVL.

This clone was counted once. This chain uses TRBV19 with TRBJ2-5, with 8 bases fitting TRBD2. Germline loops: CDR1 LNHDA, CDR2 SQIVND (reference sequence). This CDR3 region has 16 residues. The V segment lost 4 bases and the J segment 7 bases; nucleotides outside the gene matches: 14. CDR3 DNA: TGTGCCAGTAGTACTGCTGGGACTAGTGGACGAGGGACCCAGTACTTC. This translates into CASSTAGTSGRGTQYF.

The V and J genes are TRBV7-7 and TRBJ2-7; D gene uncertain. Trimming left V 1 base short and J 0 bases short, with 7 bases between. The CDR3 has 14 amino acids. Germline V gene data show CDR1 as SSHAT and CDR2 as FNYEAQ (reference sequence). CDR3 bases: TGTGCCAGCAGCTTAGGTCCGGTCTCCTACGAGCAGTACTTC. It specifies CASSLGPVSYEQYF. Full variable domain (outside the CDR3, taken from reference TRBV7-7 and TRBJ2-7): GAGVSQSPRYKVTKRGQDVTLRCDPISSHATLYWYQQALGQGPEFLTYFNYEAQPDKSGLPSDRFSAERPEGSISTLTIQRTEQRDSAMYRCASSLGPVSYEQYFGPGTRLTVT.

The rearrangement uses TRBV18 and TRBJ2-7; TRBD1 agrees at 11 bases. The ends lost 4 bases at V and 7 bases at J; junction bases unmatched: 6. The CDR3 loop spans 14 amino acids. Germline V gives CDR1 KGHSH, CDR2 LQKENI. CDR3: CASSRTGGLGEQYF. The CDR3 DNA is TGTGCCAGCTCACGGACAGGGGGCTTGGGGGAGCAGTACTTC.

The CDR3 DNA sequence: TGCGCCAGCAGGGGGGACAGGGGGGATCAGCCCCAGCATTTT. Amino acids: CASRGDRGDQPQHF. This chain joins TRBV10-2 and TRBJ1-5; 11 bases agree with TRBD1. V gave up 6 bases and J gave up 5 bases; unmatched junction bases: 3. CDR1 is WSHSY, CDR2 SAAADI, per germline. The CDR3 sequence is 14 residues long.

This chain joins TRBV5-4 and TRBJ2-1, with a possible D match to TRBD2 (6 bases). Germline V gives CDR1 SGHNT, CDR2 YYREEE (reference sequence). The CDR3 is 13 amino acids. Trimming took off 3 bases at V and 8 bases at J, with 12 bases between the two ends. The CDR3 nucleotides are TGTGCCAGCAGCTCCCGGGGAGGCGATGAGCAGTTCTTC. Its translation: CASSSRGGDEQFF.

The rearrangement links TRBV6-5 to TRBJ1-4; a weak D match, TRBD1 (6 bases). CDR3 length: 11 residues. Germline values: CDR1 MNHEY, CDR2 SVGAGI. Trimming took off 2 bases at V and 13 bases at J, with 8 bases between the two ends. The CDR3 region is CASSYGGGLFF. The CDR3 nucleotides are TGTGCCAGCAGTTACGGGGGCGGACTGTTTTTT.

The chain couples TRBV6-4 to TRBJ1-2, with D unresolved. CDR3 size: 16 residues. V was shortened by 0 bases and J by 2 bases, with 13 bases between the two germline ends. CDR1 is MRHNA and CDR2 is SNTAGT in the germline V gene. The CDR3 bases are TGTGCCAGCAGTGACTCTATTTCGACGGGAAACTATGGCTACACCTTC. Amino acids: CASSDSISTGNYGYTF.

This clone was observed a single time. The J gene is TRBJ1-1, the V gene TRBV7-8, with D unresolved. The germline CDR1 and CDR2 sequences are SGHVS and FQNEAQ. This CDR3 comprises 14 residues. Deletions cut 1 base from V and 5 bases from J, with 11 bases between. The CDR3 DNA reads TGTGCCAGCAGCTTAGTGGGTCAGAGGACTGAAGCTTTCTTT. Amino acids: CASSLVGQRTEAFF.

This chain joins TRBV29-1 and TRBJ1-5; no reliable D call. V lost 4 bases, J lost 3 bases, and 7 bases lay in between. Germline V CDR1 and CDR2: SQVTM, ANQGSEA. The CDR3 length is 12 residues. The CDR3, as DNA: TGCAGCGTTGTCGACATCAATCAGCCCCAGCATTTT. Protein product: CSVVDINQPQHF.

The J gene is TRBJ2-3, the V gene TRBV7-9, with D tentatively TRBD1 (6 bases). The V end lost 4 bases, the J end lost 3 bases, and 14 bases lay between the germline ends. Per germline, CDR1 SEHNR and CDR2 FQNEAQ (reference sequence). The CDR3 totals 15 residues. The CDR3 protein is CASSSQGLSTDTQYF. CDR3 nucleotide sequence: TGTGCCAGCAGCTCCCAGGGGTTGAGTACAGATACGCAGTATTTT. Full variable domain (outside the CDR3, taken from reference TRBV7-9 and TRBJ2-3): DTGVSQNPRHKITKRGQNVTFRCDPISEHNRLYWYRQTLGQGPEFLTYFQNEAQLEKSRLLSDRFSAERPKGSFSTLEIQRTEQGDSAMYLCASSSQGLSTDTQYFGPGTRLTVL.

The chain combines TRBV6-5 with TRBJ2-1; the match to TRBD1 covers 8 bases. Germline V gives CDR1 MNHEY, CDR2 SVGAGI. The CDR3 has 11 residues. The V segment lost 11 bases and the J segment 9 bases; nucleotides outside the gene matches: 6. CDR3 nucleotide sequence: TGTGCCTCCCAGGGGGCGGGTGAGCAGTTCTTC. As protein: CASQGAGEQFF.

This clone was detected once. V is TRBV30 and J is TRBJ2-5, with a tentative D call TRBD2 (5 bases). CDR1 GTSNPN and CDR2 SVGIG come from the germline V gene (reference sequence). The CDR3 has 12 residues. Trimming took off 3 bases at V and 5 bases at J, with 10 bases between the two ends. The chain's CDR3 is CAWRAGGETQYF. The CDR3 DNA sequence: TGTGCCTGGAGGGCAGGAGGCGAGACCCAGTACTTC.

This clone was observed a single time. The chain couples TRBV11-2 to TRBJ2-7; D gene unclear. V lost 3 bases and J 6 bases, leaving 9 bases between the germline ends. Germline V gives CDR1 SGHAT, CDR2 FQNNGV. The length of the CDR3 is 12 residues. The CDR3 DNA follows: TGTGCCAGCAGCTTTACTCTCTCCGAGCAGTACTTC. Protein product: CASSFTLSEQYF.

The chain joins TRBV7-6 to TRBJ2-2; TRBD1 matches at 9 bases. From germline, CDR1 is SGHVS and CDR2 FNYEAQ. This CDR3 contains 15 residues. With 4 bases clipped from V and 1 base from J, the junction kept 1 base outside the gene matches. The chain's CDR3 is CASSSTGGNTGELFF. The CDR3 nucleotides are TGTGCCAGCAGCTCGACAGGGGGGAACACCGGGGAGCTGTTTTTT. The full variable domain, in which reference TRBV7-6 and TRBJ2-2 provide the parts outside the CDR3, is GAGVSQSPRYKVTKRGQDVALRCDPISGHVSLYWYRQALGQGPEFLTYFNYEAQQDKSGLPNDRFSAERPEGSISTLTIQRTEQRDSAMYRCASSSTGGNTGELFFGEGSRLTVL.

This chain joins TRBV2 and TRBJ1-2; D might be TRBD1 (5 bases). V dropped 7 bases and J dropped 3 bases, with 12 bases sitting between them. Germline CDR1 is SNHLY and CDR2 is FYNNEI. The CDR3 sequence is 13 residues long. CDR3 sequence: CASTPQGDYGYTF. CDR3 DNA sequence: TGTGCCAGCACCCCGCAGGGTGACTATGGCTACACCTTC.

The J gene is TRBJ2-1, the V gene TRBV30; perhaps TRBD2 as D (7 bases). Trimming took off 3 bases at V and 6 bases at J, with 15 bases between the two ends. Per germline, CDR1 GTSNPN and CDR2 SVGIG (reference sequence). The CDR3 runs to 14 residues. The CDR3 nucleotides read TGTGCCTGGAGCTTCTGGGGAGGGGGCAATGAGCAGTTCTTC. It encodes CAWSFWGGGNEQFF.

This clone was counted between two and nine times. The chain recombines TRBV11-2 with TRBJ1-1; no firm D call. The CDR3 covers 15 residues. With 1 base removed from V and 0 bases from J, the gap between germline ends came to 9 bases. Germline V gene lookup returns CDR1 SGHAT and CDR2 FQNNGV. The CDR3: CASSLGHSMNTEAFF. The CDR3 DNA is TGTGCCAGCAGCTTAGGACACAGCATGAACACTGAAGCTTTCTTT.

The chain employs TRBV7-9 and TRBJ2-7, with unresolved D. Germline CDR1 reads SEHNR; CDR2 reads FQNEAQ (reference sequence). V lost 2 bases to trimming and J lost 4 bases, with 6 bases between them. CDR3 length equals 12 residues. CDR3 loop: CASSLSQYEQYF. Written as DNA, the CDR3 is TGTGCCAGCAGCTTATCTCAGTACGAGCAGTACTTC.

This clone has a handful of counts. The CDR3 region has the DNA TGTGCTAGTGGTTTTACTAGCGGGACCGAGCAGTACTTC. Residues: CASGFTSGTEQYF. The rearrangement uses TRBV12-5 and TRBJ2-7, with 10 nucleotides matching TRBD2. CDR1 and CDR2 from the germline V gene are LGHNT and FRNRAP. The junction had 2 bases not matched to a gene; V was cut back by 3 bases and J by 6 bases. CDR3 length equals 13 residues. Drawing the rest from reference TRBV12-5 and TRBJ2-7, the complete variable domain is DARVTQTPRHKVTEMGQEVTMRCQPILGHNTVFWYRQTMMQGLELLAYFRNRAPLDDSGMPKDRFSAEMPDATLATLKIQPSEPRDSAVYFCASGFTSGTEQYFGPGTRLTVT.

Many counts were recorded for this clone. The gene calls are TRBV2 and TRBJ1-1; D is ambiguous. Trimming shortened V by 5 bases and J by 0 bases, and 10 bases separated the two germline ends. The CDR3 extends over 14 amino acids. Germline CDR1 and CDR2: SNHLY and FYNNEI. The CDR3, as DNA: TGTGCCAGCAGTAGAAGTAGTTTGAACACTGAAGCTTTCTTT. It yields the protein CASSRSSLNTEAFF.

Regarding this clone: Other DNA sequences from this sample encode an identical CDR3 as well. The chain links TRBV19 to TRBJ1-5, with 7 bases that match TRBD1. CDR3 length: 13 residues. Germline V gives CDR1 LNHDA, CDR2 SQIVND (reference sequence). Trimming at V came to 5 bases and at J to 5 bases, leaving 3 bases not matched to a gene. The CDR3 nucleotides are TGTGCCAGTAGTGGGACAGCCGATCAGCCCCAGCATTTT. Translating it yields CASSGTADQPQHF.